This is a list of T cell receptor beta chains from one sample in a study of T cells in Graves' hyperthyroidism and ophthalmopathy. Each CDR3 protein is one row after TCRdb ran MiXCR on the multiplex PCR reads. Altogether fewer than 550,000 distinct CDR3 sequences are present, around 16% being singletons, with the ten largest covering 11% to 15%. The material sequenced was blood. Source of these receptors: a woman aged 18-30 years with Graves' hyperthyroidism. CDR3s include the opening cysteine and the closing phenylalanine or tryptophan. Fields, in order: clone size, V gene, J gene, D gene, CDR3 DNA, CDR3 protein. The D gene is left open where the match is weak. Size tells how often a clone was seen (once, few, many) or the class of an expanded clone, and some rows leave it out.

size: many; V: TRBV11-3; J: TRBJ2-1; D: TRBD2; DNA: TGTGCCAGCAGCCCAAGCGGGGGGCTTCACAATGAGCAGTTCTTC; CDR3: CASSPSGGLHNEQFF
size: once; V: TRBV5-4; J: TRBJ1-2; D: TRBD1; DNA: TGTGCCAGCAGCTCCGTGCTACGGTTTGACAGGGACTATGGCTACACCTTC; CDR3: CASSSVLRFDRDYGYTF
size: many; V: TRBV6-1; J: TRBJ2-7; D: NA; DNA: TGTGCCAGCAGTGAAGCGGCTAGGAGCTCCTACGAGCAGTACTTC; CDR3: CASSEAARSSYEQYF
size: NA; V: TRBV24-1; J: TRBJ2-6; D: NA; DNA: TGTGCCACCAGTGATTGGGGCACTGGGGCCAACGTCCTGACTTTC; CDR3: CATSDWGTGANVLTF
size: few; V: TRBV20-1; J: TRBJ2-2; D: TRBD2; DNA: TGCAGTGCTTCGGGACTAGCGGGAGGTTACGCCGGGGAGCTGTTTTTT; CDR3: CSASGLAGGYAGELFF
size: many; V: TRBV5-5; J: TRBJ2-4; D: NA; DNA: TGTGCCAGCAGCTCCTCCTTAGCCAAAAACATTCAGTACTTC; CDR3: CASSSSLAKNIQYF
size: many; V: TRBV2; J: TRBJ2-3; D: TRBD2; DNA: TGTGCCAGCAGGACAGGACTAGCGGGAGGGCTTGCAGATACGCAGTATTTT; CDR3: CASRTGLAGGLADTQYF
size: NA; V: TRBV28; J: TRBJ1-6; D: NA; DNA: TGTGCCAGCAGTTTCGCCGGGGACTATAATTCACCCCTCCACTTT; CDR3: CASSFAGDYNSPLHF
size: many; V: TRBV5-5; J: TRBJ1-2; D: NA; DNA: TGTGCCAGCACCCCTACGTGGGGGTCCCTAGACTATGGCTACACCTTC; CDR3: CASTPTWGSLDYGYTF
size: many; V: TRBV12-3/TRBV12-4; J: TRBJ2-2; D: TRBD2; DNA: TGTGCCAGCAGTCCCGGGGGGGCAGGCACCGGGGAGCTGTTTTTT; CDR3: CASSPGGAGTGELFF
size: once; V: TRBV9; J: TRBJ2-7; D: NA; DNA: TGTGCCAGCAGCGTAGCGGTCTCAGGGGGGGACGCCGAGCAGTACTTC; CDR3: CASSVAVSGGDAEQYF
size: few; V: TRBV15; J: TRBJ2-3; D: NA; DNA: TGTGCCACCAGCAGCCGGGATACGCAGTATTTT; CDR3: CATSSRDTQYF
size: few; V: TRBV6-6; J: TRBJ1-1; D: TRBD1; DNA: TGTGCCAGCAGTTACTCCAGGGGGCTGAGCACTGAAGCTTTCTTT; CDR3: CASSYSRGLSTEAFF
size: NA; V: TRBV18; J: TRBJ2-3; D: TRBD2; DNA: TGTGCCAGCTCACCATCGGGACTAGCAACCGCTTCGCAGTATTTT; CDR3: CASSPSGLATASQYF
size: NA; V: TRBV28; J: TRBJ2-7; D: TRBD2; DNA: TGTGCCAGCGCGGCGGGGGGCTCCTACGAGCAGTACTTC; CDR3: CASAAGGSYEQYF
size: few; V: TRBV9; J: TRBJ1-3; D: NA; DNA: TGTGCCAGCAGCGTAGGTCTGGAGGCGTCAGGAGGAAACACCATATATTTT; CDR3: CASSVGLEASGGNTIYF
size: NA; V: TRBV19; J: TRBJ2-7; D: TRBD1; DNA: TGTGCCAGTAGTAAGGGACAGATCTCCTACGAGCAGTACTTC; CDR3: CASSKGQISYEQYF
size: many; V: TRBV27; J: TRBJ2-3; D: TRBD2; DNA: TGTGCCAGCAGACAGACGGGACTAGCGGGGATGGATACGCAGTATTTT; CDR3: CASRQTGLAGMDTQYF
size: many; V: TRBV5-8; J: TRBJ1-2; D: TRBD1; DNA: TGTGCCAGCAGCCGATCGACAGGGCCCTATGGCTACACCTTC; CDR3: CASSRSTGPYGYTF
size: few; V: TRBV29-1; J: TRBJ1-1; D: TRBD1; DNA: TGCAGCGTGGATCTACTCGGACAGGGGAACACTGAAGCTTTCTTT; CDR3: CSVDLLGQGNTEAFF
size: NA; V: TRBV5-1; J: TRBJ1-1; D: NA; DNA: TGCGCCAGCAATGGCGTGAACACTGAAGCTTTCTTT; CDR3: CASNGVNTEAFF
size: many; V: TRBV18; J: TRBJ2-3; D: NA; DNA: TGTGCCAGCTCACCGGTAGCCTCGGGAGATACGCAGTATTTT; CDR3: CASSPVASGDTQYF
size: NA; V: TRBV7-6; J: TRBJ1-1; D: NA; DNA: TGTGCCAGCAGCTTAGGGGTTGGGGCTGAAGCTTTCTTT; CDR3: CASSLGVGAEAFF
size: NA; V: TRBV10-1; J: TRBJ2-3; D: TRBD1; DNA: TGCGCCAGCAGTGAGCTAGGGACAGGGGATACAGATACGCAGTATTTT; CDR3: CASSELGTGDTDTQYF
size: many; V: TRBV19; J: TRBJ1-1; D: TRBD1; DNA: TGTGCCAGTAGTACGCGGACAGGATTGAACACTGAAGCTTTCTTT; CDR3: CASSTRTGLNTEAFF
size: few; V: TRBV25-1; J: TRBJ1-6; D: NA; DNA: TGTGCCAGCAGTGAATGGGTGGGGCAGGGAAATTCACCCCTCCACTTT; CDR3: CASSEWVGQGNSPLHF
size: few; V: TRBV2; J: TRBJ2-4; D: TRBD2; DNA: TGTGCCAGCAACCCTAGCGGGGGGGCGTACATTCAGTACTTC; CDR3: CASNPSGGAYIQYF
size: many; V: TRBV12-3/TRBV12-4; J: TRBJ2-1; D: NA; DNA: TGTGCCAGCAGTATAAAAACTCCCTACAATGAGCAGTTCTTC; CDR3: CASSIKTPYNEQFF
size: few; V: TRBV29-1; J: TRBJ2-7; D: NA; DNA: TGCAGCGTTGTCCGACAGGCCTCCTCCTACGAGCAGTACTTC; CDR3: CSVVRQASSYEQYF
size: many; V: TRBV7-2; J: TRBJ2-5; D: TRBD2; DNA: TGTGCCAGCAGCTCTCCGGGGGGCCAAGAGACCCAGTACTTC; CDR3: CASSSPGGQETQYF
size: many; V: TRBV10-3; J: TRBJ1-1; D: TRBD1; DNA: TGTGCCAGCGCGGGACAGAGGAACACTGAAGCTTTCTTT; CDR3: CASAGQRNTEAFF
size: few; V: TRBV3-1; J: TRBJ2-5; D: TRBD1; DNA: TGTGCCAGCACCCTCCGGGACAGGAAAGAGACCCAGTACTTC; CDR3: CASTLRDRKETQYF
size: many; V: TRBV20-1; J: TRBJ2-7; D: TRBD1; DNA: TGCAGTGCTAGGGGGACAGGGGACCTCTTGGAGCAGTACTTC; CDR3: CSARGTGDLLEQYF
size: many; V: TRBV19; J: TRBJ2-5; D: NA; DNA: TGTGCCAGTAGTATAAGCGTACAAGAGACCCAGTACTTC; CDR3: CASSISVQETQYF
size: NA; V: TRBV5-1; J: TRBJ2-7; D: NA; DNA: TGCGCCAGCAGCTTGACAGGAGACGTCTCCTACGAGCAGTACTTC; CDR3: CASSLTGDVSYEQYF
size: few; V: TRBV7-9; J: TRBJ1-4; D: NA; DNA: TGTGCCAGCAGCGGACTACAGGGAAGCGCTAATGAAAAACTGTTTTTT; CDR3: CASSGLQGSANEKLFF
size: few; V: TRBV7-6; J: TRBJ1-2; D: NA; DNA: TGTGCCAGCAGCCCAAGCCAGGGTGGCTACACCTTC; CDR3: CASSPSQGGYTF
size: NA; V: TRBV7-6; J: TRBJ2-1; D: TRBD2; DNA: TGTGCCAGCAGCTTAGGTAGCGGGGGGCCCCCTTACAATGAGCAGTTCTTC; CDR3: CASSLGSGGPPYNEQFF
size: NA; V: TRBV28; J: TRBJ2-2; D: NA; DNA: TGTGCCAGCATCAGGCAGATGAACACCGGGGAGCTGTTTTTT; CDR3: CASIRQMNTGELFF
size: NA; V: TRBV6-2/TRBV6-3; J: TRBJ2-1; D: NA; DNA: TGTGCCAGCAGTTCCGCCCCTCTAGCGACCGCCTACAATGAGCAGTTCTTC; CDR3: CASSSAPLATAYNEQFF
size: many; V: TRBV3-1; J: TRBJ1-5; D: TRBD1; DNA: TGTGCCAGCAGCCAAGGGACAGGGAGGAATCAGCCCCAGCATTTT; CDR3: CASSQGTGRNQPQHF
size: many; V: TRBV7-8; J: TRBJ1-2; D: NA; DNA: TGTGCCAGCAGCCTCCCATCGAGAAAAGGCTACACCTTC; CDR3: CASSLPSRKGYTF
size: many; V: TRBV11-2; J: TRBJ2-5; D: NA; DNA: TGTGCCAGCAGCTTAGAGTACAGGGATTTGGAGACCCAGTACTTC; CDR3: CASSLEYRDLETQYF
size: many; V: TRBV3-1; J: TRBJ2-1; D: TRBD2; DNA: TGTGCCAGCAGCCGAGATCCGGGGAGGGAAAGGGAGCAGTTCTTC; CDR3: CASSRDPGREREQFF
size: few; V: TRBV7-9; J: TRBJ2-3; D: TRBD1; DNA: TGTGCCAGCAGCTTGGTCCGCAGGGGGCTTGGCACAGATGCGCAGTATTTT; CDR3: CASSLVRRGLGTDAQYF
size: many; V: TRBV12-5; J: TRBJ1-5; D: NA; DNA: TGTGCTAGTGGTTTGAGGCTCGGGGTCAGCACCTCTTCGTCTATGAGCAATCAGCCCCAGCATTTT; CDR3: CASGLRLGVSTSSSMSNQPQHF
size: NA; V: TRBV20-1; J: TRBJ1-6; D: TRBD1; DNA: TGCAGTGCTAGAGATACGGGGAGGGGGCCCACCTCACCCCTCCACTTT; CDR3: CSARDTGRGPTSPLHF
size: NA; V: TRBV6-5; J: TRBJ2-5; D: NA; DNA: TGTGCCAGCAGTTACTCTTTGGGGCCCACGGAGACCCAGTACTTC; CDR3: CASSYSLGPTETQYF
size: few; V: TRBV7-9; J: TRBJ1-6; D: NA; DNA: TGTGCCAGCAGCTGGGGGCGTTCACCCCTCCACTTT; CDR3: CASSWGRSPLHF
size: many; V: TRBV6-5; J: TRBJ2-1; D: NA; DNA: TGTGCCAGCAGTTACGACGGACGGTACAACAACAATGAGCAGTTCTTC; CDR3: CASSYDGRYNNNEQFF
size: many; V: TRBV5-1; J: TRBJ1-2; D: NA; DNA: TGCGCCAGCAGCGTAATCGGGACAACTGATGGCTACACCTTC; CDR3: CASSVIGTTDGYTF
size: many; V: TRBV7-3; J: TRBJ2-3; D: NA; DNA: TGTGCCAGCAGCCACCTGGGGGGTAGCACAGATACGCAGTATTTT; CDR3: CASSHLGGSTDTQYF
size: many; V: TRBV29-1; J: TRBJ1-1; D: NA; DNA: TGCAGCGGCCGACCGGGACCCTGGCGGGAGAACACTGAAGCTTTCTTT; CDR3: CSGRPGPWRENTEAFF
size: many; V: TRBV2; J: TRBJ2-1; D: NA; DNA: TGTGCCAGCAGTGCCCCGACAGCTAGCTCCTACAATGAGCAGTTCTTC; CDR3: CASSAPTASSYNEQFF
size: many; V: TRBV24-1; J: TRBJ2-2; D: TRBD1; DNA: TGTGCCACCAGTGACAGGGGACAGACTACGAACACCGGGGAGCTGTTTTTT; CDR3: CATSDRGQTTNTGELFF
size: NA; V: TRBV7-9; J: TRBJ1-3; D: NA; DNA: TGTGCCAGCAGCTTATCGCCGGTCATCTCTGGAAACACCATATATTTT; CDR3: CASSLSPVISGNTIYF
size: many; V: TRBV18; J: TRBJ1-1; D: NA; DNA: TGTGCCAGCTCACCACCGGGCCCGGCGAACACTGAAGCTTTCTTT; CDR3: CASSPPGPANTEAFF
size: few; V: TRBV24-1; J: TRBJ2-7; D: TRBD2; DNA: TGTGCCACCAGTGCTAGCGGGAGATACGAGCAGTACTTC; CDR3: CATSASGRYEQYF
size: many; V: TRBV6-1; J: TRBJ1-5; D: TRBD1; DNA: TGTGCCAGCAGTATCGACAGGGGGGTTAATCAGCCCCAGCATTTT; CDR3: CASSIDRGVNQPQHF